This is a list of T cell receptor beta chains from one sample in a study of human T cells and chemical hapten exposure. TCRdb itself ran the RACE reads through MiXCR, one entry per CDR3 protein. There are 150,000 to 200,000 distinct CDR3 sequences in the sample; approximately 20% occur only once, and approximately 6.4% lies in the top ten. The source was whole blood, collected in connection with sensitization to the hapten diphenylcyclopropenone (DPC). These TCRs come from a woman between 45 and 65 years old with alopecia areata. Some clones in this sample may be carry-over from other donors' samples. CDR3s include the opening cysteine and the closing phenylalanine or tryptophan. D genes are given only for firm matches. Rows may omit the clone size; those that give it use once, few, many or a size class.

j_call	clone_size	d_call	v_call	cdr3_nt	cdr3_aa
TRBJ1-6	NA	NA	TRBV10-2	TGCGCCAGCAGTGAGTCGTCGGGGGGCAATTCACCCCTCCACTTT	CASSESSGGNSPLHF
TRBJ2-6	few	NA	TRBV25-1	TGTGCCAGCCTCCCCGGGCCTGGGGCCAACGTCCTGACTTTC	CASLPGPGANVLTF
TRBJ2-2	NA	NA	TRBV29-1	TGCAGCGTTGACAGTGAGAACACCGGGGAGCTGTTTTTT	CSVDSENTGELFF
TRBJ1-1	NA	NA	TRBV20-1	TGCAGTGTGGGGGCGAGAAACACTGAAGCTTTCTTT	CSVGARNTEAFF
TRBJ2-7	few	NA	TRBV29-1	TGCAGCGTTTTCACAGAAAGGACCTACGAGCAGTACTTC	CSVFTERTYEQYF
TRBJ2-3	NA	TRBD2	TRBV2	TGTGCCAGCAGTGACTCCCTTCTAGCGGGAGGGACAGATACGCAGTATTTT	CASSDSLLAGGTDTQYF
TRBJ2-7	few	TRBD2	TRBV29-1	TGCAGCGTAGCCGGGACTAGCGGAGCCTACGAGCAGTACTTC	CSVAGTSGAYEQYF
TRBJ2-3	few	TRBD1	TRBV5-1	TGCGCCAGCAGCGGGACAGGGGGCGGCACAGATACGCAGTATTTT	CASSGTGGGTDTQYF
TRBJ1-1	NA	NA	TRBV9	TGTGCCAGCAGCTTCCTGCAGAACACTGAAGCTTTCTTT	CASSFLQNTEAFF
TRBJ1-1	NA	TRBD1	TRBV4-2	TGTGCCAGCAGCCAAGAGCCGGGACAGGGTACCACTGAAGCTTTCTTT	CASSQEPGQGTTEAFF
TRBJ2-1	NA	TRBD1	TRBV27	TGTGCCAGCAGTTTAGGGAATCCAGGGGGCAATGAGCAGTTCTTC	CASSLGNPGGNEQFF
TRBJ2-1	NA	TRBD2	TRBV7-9	TGTGCCAGCAGCCGGACTAGCGGGAGGATATGGGAGTTCTTC	CASSRTSGRIWEFF
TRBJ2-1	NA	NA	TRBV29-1	TGCAGCGTTGAGGGGTCGGGGTCCTACAATGAGCAGTTCTTC	CSVEGSGSYNEQFF
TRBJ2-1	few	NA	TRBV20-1	TGCAGTGCTAGAGATCGGGTCCACAATGAGCAGTTCTTC	CSARDRVHNEQFF
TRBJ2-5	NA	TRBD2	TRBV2	TGTGCCAGCAGTGGTTATCTAGCGGGAGTAAAGGTGGAGACCCAGTACTTC	CASSGYLAGVKVETQYF
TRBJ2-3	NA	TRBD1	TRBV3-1	TGTGCCAGCAGCCCGGACAGGAGCGATACGCAGTATTTT	CASSPDRSDTQYF
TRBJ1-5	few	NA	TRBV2	TGTGCCAGCAGTGAGGGACGCAATCAGCCCCAGCATTTT	CASSEGRNQPQHF
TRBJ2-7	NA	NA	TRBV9	TGTGCCAGCAGCGTAGCCCCACGGGGTACGAACTACGAGCAGTACTTC	CASSVAPRGTNYEQYF
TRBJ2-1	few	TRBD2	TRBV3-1	TGTGCCAGCAGCCAAGATGGGGCTAGCGGGAGAGACGGGAAATGGAATGAGCAGTTCTTC	CASSQDGASGRDGKWNEQFF
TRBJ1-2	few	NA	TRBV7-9	TGTGCCAGCAGTTCCGATCAGGGATGGTATGGCTACACCTTC	CASSSDQGWYGYTF
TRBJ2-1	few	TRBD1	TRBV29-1	TGCAGCGTTGAGATAAGGACAGGGGGCAAGTTCTTC	CSVEIRTGGKFF
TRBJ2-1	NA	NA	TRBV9	TGTGCCAGCAGCGTAGGCCAGGGGTACTACAATGAGCAGTTCTTC	CASSVGQGYYNEQFF
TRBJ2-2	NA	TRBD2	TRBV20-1	TGCAGTGCTAAAACTAGCGGCCCAAACACCGGGGAGCTGTTTTTT	CSAKTSGPNTGELFF
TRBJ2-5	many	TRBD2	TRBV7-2	TGTGCCAGCAGCATTCTAGCGGGACAAGAGACCCAGTACTTC	CASSILAGQETQYF
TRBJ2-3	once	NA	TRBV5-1	TGCGCCAGCCCTCCCCGAGTCTATTGGGATACGCAGTATTTT	CASPPRVYWDTQYF
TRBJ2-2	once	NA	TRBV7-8	TGTGCCAGCAGCTTAGCGCGGGGACGCACCGGGGAGCTGTTTTTT	CASSLARGRTGELFF
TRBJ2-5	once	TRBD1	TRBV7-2	TGTGCCAGCAGGGCAGGGGGCCGAGAGACCCAGTACTTC	CASRAGGRETQYF
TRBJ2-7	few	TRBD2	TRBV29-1	TGCAGCGTGACTCTTACTCTGGGACTAGCGGGAGCGCCGGTATACGAGCAGTACTTC	CSVTLTLGLAGAPVYEQYF
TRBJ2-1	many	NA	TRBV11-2	TGTGCCAGCAGCCCCCCCGGACCCCAACAGTTCTTC	CASSPPGPQQFF
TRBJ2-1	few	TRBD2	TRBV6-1	TGTGCCAGCAGTGTACTAGCGGGGAGCTCCTACAATGAGCAGTTCTTC	CASSVLAGSSYNEQFF
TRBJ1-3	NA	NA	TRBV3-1	TGTGCCAGCAGCCGGATGCCGGGGGGCGCATACGGAAACACCATATATTTT	CASSRMPGGAYGNTIYF
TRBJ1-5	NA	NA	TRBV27	TGTGCCAGCAGCGGGACACTAAGCAATCAGCCCCAGCATTTT	CASSGTLSNQPQHF
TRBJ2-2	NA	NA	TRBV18	TGTGCCAGCTCACCAAGGCAGACGAACACCGGGGAGCTGTTTTTT	CASSPRQTNTGELFF
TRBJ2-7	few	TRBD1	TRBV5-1	TGCGCCAGCAGCCCAGGGACAGGGGGCGACTACGAGCAGTACTTC	CASSPGTGGDYEQYF
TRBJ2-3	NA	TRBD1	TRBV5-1	TGCGCCAGCAGGACCGGGACAGGCACAGATACGCAGTATTTT	CASRTGTGTDTQYF
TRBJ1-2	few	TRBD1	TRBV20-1	TGCAGTGCTAGAGATTTACAGGGGTTCTATGGCTACACCTTC	CSARDLQGFYGYTF
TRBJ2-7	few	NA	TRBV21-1	TGTGCCAGCAGCACCCCGGGACAGGGAGGAAGGCTAGCGGGAGCCCCCTACGAGCAGTACTTC	CASSTPGQGGRLAGAPYEQYF
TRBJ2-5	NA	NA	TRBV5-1	TGCGCCAGCAGAGACGGGAGCGGGTACCAAGAGACCCAGTACTTC	CASRDGSGYQETQYF
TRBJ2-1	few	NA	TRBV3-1	TGTGCCAGCAGCCAAGACATGTCCTACAATGAGCAGTTCTTC	CASSQDMSYNEQFF
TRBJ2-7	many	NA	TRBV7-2	TGTGCCAGCAGCTTATTTTCCGTACGAATCAGGTCCTACGAGCAGTACTTC	CASSLFSVRIRSYEQYF
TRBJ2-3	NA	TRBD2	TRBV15	TGTGCCACCAGCAGCGGACTAGCGGCTTACACAGATACGCAGTATTTT	CATSSGLAAYTDTQYF
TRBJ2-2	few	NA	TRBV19	TGTGCCAGTAGTATAGATCGTTCTAGCTACACCGGGGAGCTGTTTTTT	CASSIDRSSYTGELFF
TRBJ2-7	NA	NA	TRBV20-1	TGCAGTGCTAGAATTGACTACCCCGAGCAGTACTTC	CSARIDYPEQYF
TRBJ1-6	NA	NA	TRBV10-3	TGTGCCATCAGTGAGGGGTATAATTCACCCCTCCACTTT	CAISEGYNSPLHF
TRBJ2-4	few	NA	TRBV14	TGTGCCAGCAGCCAAGGACAGCCAAACATTCAGTACTTC	CASSQGQPNIQYF
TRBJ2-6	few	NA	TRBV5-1	TGCGCCAGCGCTTCAGCTGGGGCCAACGTCCTGACTTTC	CASASAGANVLTF
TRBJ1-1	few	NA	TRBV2	TGTGCCAGCACCGAGATACAGGGAGACACTGAAGCTTTCTTT	CASTEIQGDTEAFF
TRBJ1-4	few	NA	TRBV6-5	TGTGCCAGCAGCCCGGGACGGACTAATGAAAAACTGTTTTTT	CASSPGRTNEKLFF
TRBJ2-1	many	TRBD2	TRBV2	TGTGCCAGCAGTGGGACTAGCGGGAGTTTTGACCTATTCTTC	CASSGTSGSFDLFF
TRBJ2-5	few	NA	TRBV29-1	TGCAGCGTTGGGGGCTTGATGGAGACCCAGTACTTC	CSVGGLMETQYF
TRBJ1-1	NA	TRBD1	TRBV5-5	TGTGCCAGCAGCCCCTTCGGACAGGGAGGATGGAATGAAGCTTTCTTT	CASSPFGQGGWNEAFF
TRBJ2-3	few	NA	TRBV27	TGTGCCAGCAGTCCCCACAGGGAGCCTACGCAGTATTTT	CASSPHREPTQYF
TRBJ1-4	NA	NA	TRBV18	TGTGCCAGCTCACCGGCGGAGGCTGCAACTAATGAAAAACTGTTTTTT	CASSPAEAATNEKLFF
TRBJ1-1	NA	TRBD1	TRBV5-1	TGCGCCAGCAGCTGGCGACAGGGCGGGACTGAAGCTTTCTTT	CASSWRQGGTEAFF
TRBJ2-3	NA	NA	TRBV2	TGTGCCAGCAGTGAGGCAGTGATTCGTGGAGATACGCAGTATTTT	CASSEAVIRGDTQYF
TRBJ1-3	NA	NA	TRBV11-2	TGTGCCAGCAGCGTAAGCTGGGATGCTGGAAACACCATATATTTT	CASSVSWDAGNTIYF
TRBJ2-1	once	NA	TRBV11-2	TGTGCCAGCAGCTCCCCTCGGGGGCGGATAATATACAATGAGCAGTTCTTC	CASSSPRGRIIYNEQFF
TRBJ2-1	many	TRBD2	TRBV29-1	TGCAGCGTATCGCCGGGACTAGCGGGAAGTAATGAGCAGTTCTTC	CSVSPGLAGSNEQFF
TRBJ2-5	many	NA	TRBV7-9	TGTGCCAGCAGCCAAGAGACCCAGTACTTC	CASSQETQYF